This T cell receptor (beta chain) was documented in a study of type 1 regulatory T cells. Study at large: T-allo10 is a Tr1-enriched, alloantigen-specific CD4 T cell product made in vitro.

T-allo10 cells from the graft donor were described as anergic, host-alloantigen-specific, and alloantigen-specific suppressors. TCRdb re-called the reads with MiXCR, one entry per CDR3 protein. The profile shows about 74,000 distinct CDR3 sequences, around 57% of them singletons. With regard to this clonotype: Antigen specificity is unknown.

The V and J ends lost 7 bases and 2 bases, in that order; junction bases with no gene match: 14. CDR1 is LGHDT, CDR2 YNNKEL, per germline (reference sequence). The CDR3 covers 18 residues. The sequence derives from a human donor in good health. Sequencing used cultured T cells, either the whole culture or a sorted T cell fraction (not recorded which). Subset defined: Tr1-enriched cell product generated in vitro against host alloantigens. This chain links TRBV3-1 with TRBJ2-6, with TRBD1 matching over 7 bases. The CDR3 loop is CASKERDRSIAGANVLTF. Written as DNA, the CDR3 is TGTGCCAGCAAGGAGAGGGACAGAAGTATAGCTGGGGCCAACGTCCTGACTTTC.